The next 12 T cell receptor beta chains were all read from a single sample in a study of shared clonotypes between healthy human individuals. Terminally differentiated effector memory CD45RA+ cells were excluded by CCR7 positive selection of CD45RO-negative cells. The table came from immunoSEQ multiplex PCR; TCRdb's copy has only in-frame clones and leaves some out. The sample consists of 2 million to 2.5 million clones, 85% to 95% of them appearing once. Sequencing used naive CD8+ T cells from PBMCs. The receptors shown here come from a man aged 18-30 years in good health. Some clones in this sample may be carry-over from other donors' samples.

This clone showed up just once. CDR3 nucleotide sequence: TGTGCCAGCAGCACCCGACTAGCGGAACAAGAGACCCAGTACTTC. Encoded protein: CASSTRLAEQETQYF. This chain uses TRBV21-1 with TRBJ2-5; TRBD2, the D gene given by the table, was not confirmed from the DNA. TRBV21-1 is marked as a pseudogene. The CDR3 covers 15 residues.

The V and J genes are TRBV4-1 and TRBJ1-5; tentative D call: TRBD1 (5 bases). The V and J ends lost 4 bases and 6 bases respectively, with 19 bases between them. This CDR3 contains 16 residues. CDR1 and CDR2 (germline): MGHRA, YSYEKL. CDR3 DNA: TGCGCCAGCAGCCGATCGGGGGGGGGAGGTCGTCAGCCCCAGCATTTT. It is translated as CASSRSGGGGRQPQHF.

The V and J genes are TRBV10-3 and TRBJ1-3; D might be TRBD1 (5 bases). V lost 6 bases and J 0 bases, leaving 12 bases between the germline ends. The CDR3 has 15 residues. From germline, CDR1 is ENHRY and CDR2 SYGVKD. The CDR3 here is CAIRVDGTSGNTIYF. DNA of the CDR3: TGTGCCATCAGGGTGGACGGGACCTCTGGAAACACCATATATTTT.

The J gene is TRBJ2-2, the V gene TRBV4-3; TRBD2 matches at 7 bases. CDR1 and CDR2 from the germline V gene are LGHNA and YSLEER. The CDR3 loop spans 14 amino acids. With 4 bases clipped from V and 7 bases from J, the junction kept 6 bases outside the gene matches. The CDR3 nucleotides are TGCGCCAGCAGCCTGGCGGGAGCGGTCGGGGAGCTGTTTTTT. As protein: CASSLAGAVGELFF.

V is TRBV28 and J is TRBJ2-7; no reliable D call. The ends were cut back, 8 bases at V and 0 bases at J, with 8 bases in the middle. This CDR3 is built from 12 residues. Germline lookup yields CDR1 MDHEN and CDR2 SYDVKM. The CDR3 nucleotides read TGTGCCAGCGGTGGGGTCTCCTACGAGCAGTACTTC. Encoded protein: CASGGVSYEQYF.

The genes are TRBV27 and TRBJ1-5, with D maybe TRBD1 (5 bases). The CDR3 totals 13 residues. Germline CDR1 and CDR2: MNHEY and SMNVEV (reference sequence). Trimming left V 3 bases short and J 7 bases short, with 10 bases between. This CDR3 is CASSFQGEQPQHF. The CDR3 bases are TGTGCCAGCAGTTTCCAAGGGGAGCAGCCCCAGCATTTT.

This sequence joins TRBV27 and TRBJ2-5; 9 positions match TRBD1. The end of the DNA fits TRBJ2-7 better, so the J call may be wrong. The germline V gene has CDR1 MNHEY and CDR2 SMNVEV (reference sequence). This CDR3 comprises 17 residues. The CDR3 is CASSLSPGTGLSYEQYF. In nucleotides, the CDR3 is TGTGCCAGCAGCCTTTCCCCCGGGACAGGGCTCTCCTACGAGCAGTACTTC.

This clone was seen a handful of times. The J gene is TRBJ2-2, the V gene TRBV6-1; D is undetermined. Germline CDR1 MNHNS, CDR2 SASEGT. The CDR3 totals 15 residues. Trimming removed 7 bases at V and 2 bases at J, with 14 bases between. CDR3 sequence reads: CASTDHLENTGELFF. Written as DNA, the CDR3 is TGTGCCAGCACCGACCATCTGGAAAACACCGGGGAGCTGTTTTTT.

This rearrangement joins TRBV4-3 to TRBJ2-2, with D perhaps given as TRBD1 or TRBD2 (5 bases each). The germline V and J ends were trimmed by 5 bases and 1 base, with 17 bases remaining between them. This CDR3 has 17 residues. Germline V gene lookup returns CDR1 LGHNA and CDR2 YSLEER. The CDR3 spells CASSSPEDTLNTGELFF. The CDR3, as DNA: TGCGCCAGCAGCTCCCCGGAGGACACATTGAACACCGGGGAGCTGTTTTTT.

The J gene is TRBJ2-7, the V gene TRBV19, with 11 bases matching TRBD1. J lost 6 bases, V lost 4 bases, and 8 bases had no gene match. Germline CDR1 LNHDA, CDR2 SQIVND (reference sequence). The length of the CDR3 is 15 residues. CDR3 sequence reads: CASSTGTGGGFEQYF. The CDR3 coding sequence is TGTGCCAGTAGTACCGGGACAGGGGGGGGATTCGAGCAGTACTTC.

The rearrangement uses TRBV10-3 and TRBJ2-5; D is perhaps TRBD2 (5 bases). The V end was cut by 0 bases, the J end by 5 bases, with 10 bases between. The CDR3 loop spans 14 amino acids. Germline V CDR1 and CDR2: ENHRY, SYGVKD. CDR3 loop: CAISESSGVETQYF. CDR3 sequence (DNA): TGTGCCATCAGTGAGTCCTCCGGGGTGGAGACCCAGTACTTC.

Note on this clone: The identical CDR3 is also encoded by other nucleotide sequences in the sample. The chain has TRBV30 and TRBJ1-1; the D gene is possibly TRBD1 (5 bases). Between the trimmed V and J ends, which lost 0 bases and 5 bases, there was a span of 10 bases. The CDR3 totals 13 residues. CDR1 and CDR2 from the germline V gene are GTSNPN and SVGIG (reference sequence). The CDR3 loop is CAWSVAGGTEAFF. CDR3 bases: TGTGCCTGGAGTGTAGCCGGGGGGACTGAAGCTTTCTTT. Complete variable domain (other parts from reference TRBV30 and TRBJ1-1): SQTIHQWPATLVQPVGSPLSLECTVEGTSNPNLYWYRQAAGRGLQLLFYSVGIGQISSEVPQNLSASRPQDRQFILSSKKLLLSDSGFYLCAWSVAGGTEAFFGQGTRLTVV.